This note documents a single T cell receptor (beta chain) sequence. The sample originates from a study of cytomegalovirus exposure and HLA in healthy donors. In the study overall: A subsequent analysis reported that the 95 to 150 validation repertoires were produced on the same platform that had also been used for the 666 first-cohort repertoires.

The donors were members of the validation cohort comprising approximately 110 subjects, separate from the approximately 630-subject first cohort. Measured with immunoSEQ multiplex PCR; TCRdb has only the in-frame clones, and not every one. The data show 150,000 to 250,000 clones, with roughly three quarters seen just once and 1% to 1.5% held by the top ten. Material: PBMCs. The sequence was collected from a woman between 25 and 40 years old in good health and CMV-seronegative.

The CDR3 here is CASSATQGAKNIQYF. CDR3 nucleotide sequence: TGTGCCAGCAGTGCCACCCAGGGGGCCAAAAACATTCAGTACTTC. The chain couples TRBV6-5 to TRBJ2-4, with a weak D call TRBD1 (6 bases). CDR1 and CDR2 (germline): MNHEY, SVGAGI. This CDR3 comprises 15 residues. V was pared by 5 bases and J by 1 base, with 12 bases between.